The 13 T cell receptor beta chains reported below all come from one sample, sequenced in a study of technical replicates of blood from several donors (dated by TCRdb to about 2017). Library generation was performed with the immunoSEQ multiplex PCR assay. TCRdb provides this immuneACCESS table in a form limited to in-frame rearrangements. Some clones are lacking; in checked studies, under half of them reflect an unresolved V gene, and why the rest are absent is not known. Across this sample there are fewer than 90,000 clones, with over 90% seen only once. The top ten clones comprise 0.39% of the sample. What was sequenced was T cells isolated from PBMCs. Receptors originate from a human donor in good health.

This clone was observed a single time. This chain connects TRBV27 to TRBJ2-7; D possibly corresponds to TRBD2 (6 bases). CDR1 and CDR2 from the germline V gene are MNHEY and SMNVEV (reference sequence). The CDR3 has 13 residues. Trimming shortened V by 8 bases and J by 2 bases, and 13 bases separated the two germline ends. This CDR3 is CASGRGTTYEQYF. The CDR3, as DNA: TGTGCCAGCGGCCGGGGGACCACCTACGAGCAGTACTTC.

Remarks on this clone: It is unclear where the CDR3 begins or ends on the DNA, so no DNA is shown, and the CDR3 is as TCRdb lists it. The rearrangement uses TRBV7-3 and TRBJ2-2; TRBD2 reflects the table's D call only, with no check against the DNA. The length of the CDR3 is 13 amino acids, counting both ends. Per germline, CDR1 SGHTA and CDR2 FQGTGA. This chain's CDR3 is CASSLLRAGELFF.

J is TRBJ1-2 and V is TRBV27; 12 bases match TRBD1. Germline V gene data show CDR1 as MNHEY and CDR2 as SMNVEV (reference sequence). Germline trimming cut 3 bases from V and 6 bases from J; bases unmatched to any gene: 5. CDR3 size: 15 residues. The DNA for the CDR3 is TGTGCCAGCAGTTTCTCGGGACAGGGGGCTGATGGCTACACCTTC. It translates to CASSFSGQGADGYTF.

The J gene is TRBJ2-3, the V gene TRBV30; possibly TRBD2 for D (6 bases). The CDR3 loop spans 14 amino acids. Germline assignment: CDR1 GTSNPN and CDR2 SVGIG (reference sequence). V was shortened by 1 base and J by 1 base, with 9 bases between the two germline ends. The CDR3: CAWSELARTDTQYF. CDR3 nucleotide sequence: TGTGCCTGGAGTGAACTAGCTCGCACAGATACGCAGTATTTT.

The chain uses TRBV10-2 and TRBJ1-5, with D possibly TRBD1 on 5 matching bases. The germline V and J ends were trimmed by 10 bases and 0 bases, with 10 bases remaining between them. The CDR3 runs to 13 residues. Per germline, CDR1 WSHSY and CDR2 SAAADI. CDR3 nucleotides: TGCGCCACCCGACAGAATAGCAATCAGCCCCAGCATTTT. It is translated as CATRQNSNQPQHF.

This chain uses TRBV7-9 with TRBJ2-2; D may be TRBD2 (6 bases). Germline V gene data show CDR1 as SEHNR and CDR2 as FQNEAQ (reference sequence). Trimming removed 4 bases from V and 0 bases from J, with 15 bases in between. There are 17 residues in the CDR3. CDR3 amino acids: CASSSPAGSPNTGELFF. DNA of the CDR3: TGTGCCAGCAGCTCTCCCGCGGGAAGTCCGAACACCGGGGAGCTGTTTTTT.

V usage is TRBV4-3 and J usage is TRBJ2-3; D gene ambiguous. The CDR3 sequence is 15 residues long. The V end was cut by 0 bases, the J end by 2 bases, with 9 bases between. Per the germline V gene, CDR1 is LGHNA and CDR2 is YSLEER. CDR3 nucleotide sequence: TGCGCCAGCAGCCAAGAAACGAGTTACACAGATACGCAGTATTTT. This encodes CASSQETSYTDTQYF.

V and J are TRBV5-1 and TRBJ2-1; D is unresolved. Germline V gene lookup returns CDR1 SGHRS and CDR2 YFSETQ. With 0 bases removed from V and 8 bases from J, the gap between germline ends came to 9 bases. CDR3 size: 13 residues. The CDR3 is CASSLVMSDEQFF. In DNA form, the CDR3 reads TGCGCCAGCAGCTTGGTAATGAGCGATGAGCAGTTCTTC.

The V call is TRBV12-5, the J call TRBJ2-5; 12 positions match TRBD2. The CDR3 covers 17 residues. The J segment lost 1 base and the V segment lost 4 bases, leaving 7 bases of the junction unmatched. Germline CDR1 and CDR2: LGHNT and FRNRAP. CDR3 coding DNA: TGTGCTAGTGGTTCCAGGCTAGCGGGAGGGCGCCAAGAGACCCAGTACTTC. Translated, it gives CASGSRLAGGRQETQYF.

The gene calls are TRBV27 and TRBJ2-2; 8 bases match TRBD1. The length of the CDR3 is 17 residues. V gave up 4 bases and J gave up 1 base; unmatched junction bases: 8. CDR1 MNHEY and CDR2 SMNVEV come from the germline V gene (reference sequence). CDR3 nucleotides: TGTGCCAGCAGTTACCAACCGACAGGGGAGAACACCGGGGAGCTGTTTTTT. Translated, it gives CASSYQPTGENTGELFF.

This rearrangement joins TRBV27 to TRBJ1-2; D is unclear. The CDR3 has 12 residues. Trimming took 2 bases from V and 8 from J, leaving 9 bases between them. In germline, CDR1 is MNHEY, CDR2 SMNVEV (reference sequence). DNA of the CDR3: TGTGCCAGCAGTTTAGACGGGGTAGGCTACACCTTC. This sequence encodes CASSLDGVGYTF.

V gene TRBV28 combines with J gene TRBJ1-1; D ambiguous. V was trimmed by 5 bases and J by 5 bases, leaving 18 bases between them. The CDR3 is 15 residues long. Germline CDR1 is MDHEN and CDR2 is SYDVKM. The CDR3 spells CASSQFPISKTEAFF. The CDR3, as DNA: TGTGCCAGCAGTCAGTTCCCCATCAGTAAGACTGAAGCTTTCTTT. Combining the CDR3 with reference TRBV28 and TRBJ1-1 gives the whole variable domain DVKVTQSSRYLVKRTGEKVFLECVQDMDHENMFWYRQDPGLGLRLIYFSYDVKMKEKGDIPEGYSVSREKKERFSLILESASTNQTSMYLCASSQFPISKTEAFFGQGTRLTVV.

Written as DNA, the CDR3 is TGTGCCAGCAGCCCATCGGGACTTGGGTACAATGAGCAGTTCTTC. Protein product: CASSPSGLGYNEQFF. The J gene is TRBJ2-1, the V gene TRBV7-3; possibly TRBD2 for D (6 bases). The germline CDR1 and CDR2 sequences are SGHTA and FQGTGA. The CDR3 runs 15 residues. The V and J ends lost 5 bases and 4 bases respectively, with 15 bases between them.